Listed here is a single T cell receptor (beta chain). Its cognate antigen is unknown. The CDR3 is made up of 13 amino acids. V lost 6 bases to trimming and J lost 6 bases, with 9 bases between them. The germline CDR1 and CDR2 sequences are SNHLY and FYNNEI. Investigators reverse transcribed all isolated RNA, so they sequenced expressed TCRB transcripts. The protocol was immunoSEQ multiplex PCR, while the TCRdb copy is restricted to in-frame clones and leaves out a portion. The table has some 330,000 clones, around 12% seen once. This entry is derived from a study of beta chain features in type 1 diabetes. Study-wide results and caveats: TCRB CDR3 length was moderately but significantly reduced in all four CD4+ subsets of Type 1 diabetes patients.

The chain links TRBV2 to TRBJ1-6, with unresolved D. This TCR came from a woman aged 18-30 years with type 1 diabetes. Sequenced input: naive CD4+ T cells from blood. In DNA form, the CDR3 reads TGTGCCAGCAGGGCCGAGGGTAATTCACCCCTCCACTTT. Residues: CASRAEGNSPLHF.